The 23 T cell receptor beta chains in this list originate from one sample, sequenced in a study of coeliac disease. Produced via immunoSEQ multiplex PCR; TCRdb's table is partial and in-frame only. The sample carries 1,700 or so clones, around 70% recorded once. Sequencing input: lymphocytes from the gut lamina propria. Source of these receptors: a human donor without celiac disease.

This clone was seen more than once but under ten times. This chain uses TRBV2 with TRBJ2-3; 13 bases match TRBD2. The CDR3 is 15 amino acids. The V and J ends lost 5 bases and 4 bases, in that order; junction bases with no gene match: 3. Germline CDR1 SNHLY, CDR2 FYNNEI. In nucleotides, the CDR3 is TGTGCCAGCAGTATACTAGCGGGAGGGGCAGATACGCAGTATTTT. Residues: CASSILAGGADTQYF.

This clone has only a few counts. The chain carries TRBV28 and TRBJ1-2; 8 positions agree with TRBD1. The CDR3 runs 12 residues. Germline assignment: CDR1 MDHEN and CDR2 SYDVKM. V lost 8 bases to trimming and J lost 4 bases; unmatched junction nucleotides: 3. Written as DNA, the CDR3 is TGTGCCAGCCTGGGACAGGCCTATGGCTACACCTTC. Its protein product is CASLGQAYGYTF.

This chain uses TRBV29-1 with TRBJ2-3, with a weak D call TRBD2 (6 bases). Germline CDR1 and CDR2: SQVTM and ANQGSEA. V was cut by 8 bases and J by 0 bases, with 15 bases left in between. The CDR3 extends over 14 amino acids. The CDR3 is CSPIRAGSTDTQYF. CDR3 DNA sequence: TGCAGCCCAATAAGGGCGGGGAGCACAGATACGCAGTATTTT.

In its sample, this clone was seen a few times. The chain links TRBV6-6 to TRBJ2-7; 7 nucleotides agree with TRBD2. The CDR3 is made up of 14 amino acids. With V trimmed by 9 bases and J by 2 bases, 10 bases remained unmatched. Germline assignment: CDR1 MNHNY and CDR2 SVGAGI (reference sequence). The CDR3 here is CARRGNGGAYEQYF. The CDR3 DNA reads TGTGCCAGGAGGGGTAATGGGGGGGCCTACGAGCAGTACTTC.

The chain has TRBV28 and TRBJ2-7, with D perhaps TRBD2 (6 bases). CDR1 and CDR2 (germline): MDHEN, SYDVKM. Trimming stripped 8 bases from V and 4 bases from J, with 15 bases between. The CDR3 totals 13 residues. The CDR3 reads CASRGGARYEQYF. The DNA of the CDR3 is TGTGCCAGCCGGGGCGGGGCCCGATACGAGCAGTACTTC.

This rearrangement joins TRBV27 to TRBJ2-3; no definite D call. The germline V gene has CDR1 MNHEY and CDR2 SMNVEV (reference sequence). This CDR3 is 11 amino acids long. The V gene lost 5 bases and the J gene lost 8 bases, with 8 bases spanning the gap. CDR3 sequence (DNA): TGTGCCAGCAGTCCATTGAGTACGCAGTATTTT. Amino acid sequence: CASSPLSTQYF.

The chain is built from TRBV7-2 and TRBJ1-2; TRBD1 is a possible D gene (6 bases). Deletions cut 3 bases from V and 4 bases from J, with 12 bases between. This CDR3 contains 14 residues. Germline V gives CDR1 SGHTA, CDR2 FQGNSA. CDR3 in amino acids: CASSFNRVSYGYTF. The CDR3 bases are TGTGCCAGCAGCTTCAACAGGGTTAGCTATGGCTACACCTTC.

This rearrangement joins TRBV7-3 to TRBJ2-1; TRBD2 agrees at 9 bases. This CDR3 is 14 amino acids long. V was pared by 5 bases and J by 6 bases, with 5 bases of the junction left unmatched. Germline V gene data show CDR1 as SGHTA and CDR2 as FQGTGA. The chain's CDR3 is CASSPGLAVNEQFF. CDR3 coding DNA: TGTGCCAGCAGCCCGGGACTAGCTGTCAATGAGCAGTTCTTC.

This CDR3 is CASSSLAGVAHEQYF. CDR3 in DNA: TGTGCCAGCAGCTCTCTAGCGGGAGTGGCCCACGAGCAGTACTTC. V is TRBV6-5 and J is TRBJ2-7, with 10 bases lining up with TRBD2. The V segment lost 6 bases and the J segment 5 bases; nucleotides outside the gene matches: 10. The CDR3 consists of 15 residues. From germline, CDR1 is MNHEY and CDR2 SVGAGI.

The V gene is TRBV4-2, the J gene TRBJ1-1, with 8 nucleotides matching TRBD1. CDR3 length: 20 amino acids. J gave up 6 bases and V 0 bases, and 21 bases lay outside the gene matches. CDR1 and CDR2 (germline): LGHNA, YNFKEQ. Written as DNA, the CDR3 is TGTGCCAGCAGCCAAGATCCCTCTACTCGGGACAGGAGGTTAGGCGCTGAAGCTTTCTTT. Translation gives CASSQDPSTRDRRLGAEAFF.

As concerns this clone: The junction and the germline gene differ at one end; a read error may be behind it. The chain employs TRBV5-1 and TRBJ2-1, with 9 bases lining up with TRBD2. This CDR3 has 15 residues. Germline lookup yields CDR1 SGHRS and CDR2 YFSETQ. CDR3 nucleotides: TGCGCCAGCAGCTTGTTTGCGGGAGGGCCGAATGAGCAGCTCTTC. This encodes CASSLFAGGPNEQLF.

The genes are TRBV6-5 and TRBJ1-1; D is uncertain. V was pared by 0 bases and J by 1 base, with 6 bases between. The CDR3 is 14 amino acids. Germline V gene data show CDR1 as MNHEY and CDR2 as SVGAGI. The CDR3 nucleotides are TGTGCCAGCAGTTACTCCACTAGGAACACTGAAGCTTTCTTT. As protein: CASSYSTRNTEAFF.

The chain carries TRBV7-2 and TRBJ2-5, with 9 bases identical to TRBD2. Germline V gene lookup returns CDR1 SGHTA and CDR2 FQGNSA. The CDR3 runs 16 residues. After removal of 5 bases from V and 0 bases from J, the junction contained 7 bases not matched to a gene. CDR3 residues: CASSQSGRFNQETQYF. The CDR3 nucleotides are TGTGCCAGCAGCCAGAGCGGGAGGTTCAACCAAGAGACCCAGTACTTC. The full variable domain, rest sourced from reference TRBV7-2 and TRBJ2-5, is GAGVSQSPSNKVTEKGKDVELRCDPISGHTALYWYRQSLGQGLEFLIYFQGNSAPDKSGLPSDRFSAERTGGSVSTLTIQRTQQEDSAVYLCASSQSGRFNQETQYFGPGTRLLVL.

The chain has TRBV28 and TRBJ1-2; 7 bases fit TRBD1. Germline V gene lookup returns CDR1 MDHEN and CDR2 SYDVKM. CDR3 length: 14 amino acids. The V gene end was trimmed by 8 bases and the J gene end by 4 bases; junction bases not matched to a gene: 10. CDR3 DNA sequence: TGTGCCAGCTCCCGACAGGGAATCGGCTATGGCTACACCTTC. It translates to CASSRQGIGYGYTF.

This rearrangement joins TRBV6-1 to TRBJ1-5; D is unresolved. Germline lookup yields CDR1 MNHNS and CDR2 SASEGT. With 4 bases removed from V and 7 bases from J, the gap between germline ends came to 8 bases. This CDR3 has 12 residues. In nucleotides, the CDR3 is TGTGCCAGCAGTGCGGGTGGGCAGCCCCAGCATTTT. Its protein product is CASSAGGQPQHF.

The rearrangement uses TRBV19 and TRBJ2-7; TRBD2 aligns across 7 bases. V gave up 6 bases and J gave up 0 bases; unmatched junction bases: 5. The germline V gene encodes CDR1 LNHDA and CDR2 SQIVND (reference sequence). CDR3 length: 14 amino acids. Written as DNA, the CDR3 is TGTGCCAGTAGACCGGGCGGGAGCTCCTACGAGCAGTACTTC. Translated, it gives CASRPGGSSYEQYF.

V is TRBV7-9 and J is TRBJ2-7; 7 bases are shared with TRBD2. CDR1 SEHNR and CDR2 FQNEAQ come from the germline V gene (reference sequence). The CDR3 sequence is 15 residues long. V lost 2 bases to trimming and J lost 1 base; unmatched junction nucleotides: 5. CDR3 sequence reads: CASSLLGGGSYEQYF. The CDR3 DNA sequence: TGTGCCAGCAGCTTACTGGGCGGGGGATCCTACGAGCAGTACTTC. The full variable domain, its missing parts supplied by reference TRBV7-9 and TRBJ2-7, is DTGVSQNPRHKITKRGQNVTFRCDPISEHNRLYWYRQTLGQGPEFLTYFQNEAQLEKSRLLSDRFSAERPKGSFSTLEIQRTEQGDSAMYLCASSLLGGGSYEQYFGPGTRLTVT.

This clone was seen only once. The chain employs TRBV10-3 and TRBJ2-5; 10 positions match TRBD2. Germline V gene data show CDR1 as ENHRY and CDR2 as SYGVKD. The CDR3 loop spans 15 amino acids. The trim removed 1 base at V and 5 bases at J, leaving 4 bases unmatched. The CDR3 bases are TGTGCCATCAGTGAGTTTCTAGCGGGAGTGGAGACCCAGTACTTC. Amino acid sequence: CAISEFLAGVETQYF.

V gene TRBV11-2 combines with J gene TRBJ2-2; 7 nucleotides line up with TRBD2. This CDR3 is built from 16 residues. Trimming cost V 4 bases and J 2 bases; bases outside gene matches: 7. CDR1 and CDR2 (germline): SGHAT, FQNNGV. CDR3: CASSSAAGLNTGELFF. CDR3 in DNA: TGTGCCAGCAGCTCAGCAGCGGGACTAAACACCGGGGAGCTGTTTTTT.

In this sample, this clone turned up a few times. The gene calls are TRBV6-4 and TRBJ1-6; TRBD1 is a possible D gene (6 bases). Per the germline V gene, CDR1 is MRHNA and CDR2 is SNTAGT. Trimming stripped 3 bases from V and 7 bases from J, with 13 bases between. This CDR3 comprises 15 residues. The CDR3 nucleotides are TGTGCCAGCAGTGAACAGGGCGGTGTCAATTCACCCCTCCACTTT. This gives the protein CASSEQGGVNSPLHF.

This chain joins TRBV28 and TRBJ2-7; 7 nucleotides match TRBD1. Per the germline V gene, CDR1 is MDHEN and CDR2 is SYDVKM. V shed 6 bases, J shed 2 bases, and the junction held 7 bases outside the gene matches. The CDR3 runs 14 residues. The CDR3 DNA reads TGTGCCAGCAGCCTTGGACAGGCTACCTACGAGCAGTACTTC. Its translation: CASSLGQATYEQYF.

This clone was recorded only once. The CDR3 reads CASSRQGASNQPQHF. DNA of the CDR3: TGTGCCAGTAGTAGACAGGGGGCCAGTAATCAGCCCCAGCATTTT. The rearrangement uses TRBV19 and TRBJ1-5; TRBD1 matches at 10 bases. The ends lost 4 bases at V and 4 bases at J; junction bases unmatched: 4. The germline V gene encodes CDR1 LNHDA and CDR2 SQIVND (reference sequence). The CDR3 has 15 amino acids.

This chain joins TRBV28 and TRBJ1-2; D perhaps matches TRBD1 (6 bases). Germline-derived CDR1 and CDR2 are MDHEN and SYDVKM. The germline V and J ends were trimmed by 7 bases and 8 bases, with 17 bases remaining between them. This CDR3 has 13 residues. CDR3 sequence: CASTPPLQGGYTF. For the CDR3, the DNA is TGTGCCAGCACCCCGCCCCTACAGGGAGGCTACACCTTC.